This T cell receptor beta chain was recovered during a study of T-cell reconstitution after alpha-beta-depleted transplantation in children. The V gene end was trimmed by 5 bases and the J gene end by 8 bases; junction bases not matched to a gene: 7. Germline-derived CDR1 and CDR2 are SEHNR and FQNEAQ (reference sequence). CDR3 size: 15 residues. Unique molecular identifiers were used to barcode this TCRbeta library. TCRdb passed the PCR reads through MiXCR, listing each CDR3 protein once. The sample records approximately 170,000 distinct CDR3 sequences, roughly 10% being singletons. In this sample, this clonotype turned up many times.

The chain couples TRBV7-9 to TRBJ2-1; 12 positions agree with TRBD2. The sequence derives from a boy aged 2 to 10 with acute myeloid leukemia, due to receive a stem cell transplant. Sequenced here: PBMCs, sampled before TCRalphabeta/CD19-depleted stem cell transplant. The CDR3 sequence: CASSPPGLAGDEQFF. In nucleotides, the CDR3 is TGTGCCAGCAGCCCACCGGGACTAGCGGGCGATGAGCAGTTCTTC.